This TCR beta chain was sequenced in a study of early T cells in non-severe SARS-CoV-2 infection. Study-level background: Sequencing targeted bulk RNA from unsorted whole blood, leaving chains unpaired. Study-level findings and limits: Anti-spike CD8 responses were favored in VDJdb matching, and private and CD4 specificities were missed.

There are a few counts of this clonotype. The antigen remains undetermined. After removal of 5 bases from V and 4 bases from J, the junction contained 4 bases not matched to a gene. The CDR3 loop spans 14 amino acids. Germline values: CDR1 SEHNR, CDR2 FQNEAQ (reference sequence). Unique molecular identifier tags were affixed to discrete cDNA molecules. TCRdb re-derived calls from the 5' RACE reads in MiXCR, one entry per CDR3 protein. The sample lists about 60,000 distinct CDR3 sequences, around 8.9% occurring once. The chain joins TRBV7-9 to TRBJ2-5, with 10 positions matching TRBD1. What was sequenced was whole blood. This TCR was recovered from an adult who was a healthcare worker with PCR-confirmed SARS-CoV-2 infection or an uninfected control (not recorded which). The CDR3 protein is CASSPGTGVETQYF. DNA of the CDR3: TGTGCCAGCAGCCCCGGGACAGGGGTAGAGACCCAGTACTTC.